Presented here are 13 T cell receptor beta chains from one specimen sequenced in a study of T cell clusters in autoimmune cytopenias. TRB was amplified from around 250 ng of peripheral blood genomic DNA per sample. TRB rearrangements were amplified by touch-down multiplex PCR with mixed TRB-A/B primers. With the multiplex PCR reads reprocessed, TCRdb shows one record per CDR3 protein and no DNA. The ten top clones account for about 4.2%, within a sample of approximately 7,200 distinct CDR3 sequences. The sample also formed part of further work on T cell repertoires in aging, cancer and after chemotherapy.

The specimen was peripheral blood. The origin of the receptors is a human donor in good health.

This clonotype is deemed medium-sized by its frequency. The J gene is TRBJ2-7, the V gene TRBV11-1; TCRdb's D call, TRBD2, is unchecked because there is no DNA. Germline V CDR1 and CDR2: SGHAT, FQDESV (reference sequence). The CDR3 covers 15 residues. CDR3 amino acids: CASSWTSGGTYEQYF.

This sequence joins TRBV5-6 and TRBJ2-3; lacking DNA, the TRBD1 call made by TCRdb goes unchecked. The CDR3 totals 14 residues. The germline CDR1 and CDR2 sequences are SGHDT and YYEEEE. The CDR3 loop is CASSLYRGADTQYF. Filled out from reference TRBV5-6 and TRBJ2-3, the complete variable domain reads DAGVTQSPTHLIKTRGQQVTLRCSPKSGHDTVSWYQQALGQGPQFIFQYYEEEERQRGNFPDRFSGHQFPNYSSELNVNALLLGDSALYLCASSLYRGADTQYFGPGTRLTVL.

The rearrangement links TRBV7-2 to TRBJ2-1. CDR3 length: 13 residues. Germline lookup yields CDR1 SGHTA and CDR2 FQGNSA. CDR3 residues: CASSLSSYNEQFF.

Frequency places this clonotype as medium-sized. The chain uses TRBV6-5 and TRBJ1-2; checking the TCRdb D call of TRBD1 is not possible without DNA. CDR1 MNHEY and CDR2 SVGAGI come from the germline V gene. This CDR3 comprises 15 residues. The CDR3 sequence: CASSYSPSLPYGYTF.

Its frequency marks this clonotype as medium-sized (0.01 to 0.1%). This chain links TRBV19 with TRBJ2-5; the TCRdb call, TRBD1, lacks DNA for checking. Germline loops: CDR1 LNHDA, CDR2 SQIVND (reference sequence). The CDR3 consists of 13 residues. CDR3 in amino acids: CASSPDGEETQYF.

In terms of frequency, this clonotype is large. The V and J genes are TRBV29-1 and TRBJ2-3; the D call from TCRdb, TRBD1, cannot be confirmed without DNA. Germline lookup yields CDR1 SQVTM and CDR2 ANQGSEA. This CDR3 has 13 amino acids. The CDR3 here is CSVGGGGTDTQYF.

Its frequency marks this clonotype as medium-sized (0.01 to 0.1%). The J gene is TRBJ2-7, the V gene TRBV5-4; checking the TCRdb D call of TRBD1 is not possible without DNA. The CDR3 is made up of 12 amino acids. The germline V gene has CDR1 SGHNT and CDR2 YYREEE (reference sequence). CDR3 loop: CASSLTGDEQYF.

Considering frequency, this clonotype is medium-sized. The CDR3 spells CASSLEGLAGVPSTDTQYF. The V and J genes are TRBV5-6 and TRBJ2-3; TCRdb reports TRBD2, a call that lacks DNA to check it against. This CDR3 region has 19 residues. CDR1 and CDR2 from the germline V gene are SGHDT and YYEEEE.

This clonotype ranks as medium-sized in terms of frequency. The chain recombines TRBV27 with TRBJ2-1; TCRdb outputs TRBD1, but without DNA this stays unchecked. The CDR3 contains 17 residues. The germline CDR1 and CDR2 sequences are MNHEY and SMNVEV (reference sequence). The CDR3: CASTRIVGDRGVNEQFF.

This clonotype is classed as medium-sized by frequency. The chain is built from TRBV5-5 and TRBJ2-3; checking the TCRdb D call of TRBD2 is not possible without DNA. The CDR3 has 13 amino acids. Germline values: CDR1 SGHKS, CDR2 YYEKEE (reference sequence). The CDR3 sequence: CASSVYSANTQYF.

Measured by frequency, this clonotype is medium-sized. V usage is TRBV6-5 and J usage is TRBJ2-2. The CDR3 runs 14 residues. The germline CDR1 and CDR2 sequences are MNHEY and SVGAGI. This chain's CDR3 is CASTTRSYTGELFF.

The chain uses TRBV7-9 and TRBJ2-3; the TCRdb call, TRBD1, lacks DNA for checking. Germline CDR1 and CDR2: SEHNR and FQNEAQ (reference sequence). This CDR3 spans 16 amino acids. The chain's CDR3 is CASSLDGTRVTDTQYF.

By frequency, this clonotype registers medium-sized. The rearrangement uses TRBV27 and TRBJ2-5. The CDR3 consists of 13 residues. CDR1 and CDR2 from the germline V gene are MNHEY and SMNVEV (reference sequence). CDR3 protein: CASSFLDRETQYF.